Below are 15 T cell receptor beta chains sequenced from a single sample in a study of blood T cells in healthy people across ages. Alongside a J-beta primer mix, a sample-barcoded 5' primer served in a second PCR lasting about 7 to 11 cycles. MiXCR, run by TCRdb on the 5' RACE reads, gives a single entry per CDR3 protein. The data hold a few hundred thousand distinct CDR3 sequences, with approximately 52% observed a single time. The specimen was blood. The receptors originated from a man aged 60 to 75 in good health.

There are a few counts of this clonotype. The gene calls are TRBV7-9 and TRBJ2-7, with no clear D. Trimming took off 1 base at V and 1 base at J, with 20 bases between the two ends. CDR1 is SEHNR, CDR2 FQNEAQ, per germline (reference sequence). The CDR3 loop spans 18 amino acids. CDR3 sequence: CASSLGLPYGGYSYEQYF. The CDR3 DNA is TGTGCCAGCAGCTTAGGATTACCTTACGGTGGATATTCCTACGAGCAGTACTTC.

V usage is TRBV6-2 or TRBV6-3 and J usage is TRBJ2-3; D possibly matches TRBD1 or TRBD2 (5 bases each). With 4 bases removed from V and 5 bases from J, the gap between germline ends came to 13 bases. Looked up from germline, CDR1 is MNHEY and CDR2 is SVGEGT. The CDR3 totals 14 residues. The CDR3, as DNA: TGTGCCAGCAGTTGGGGACGCTTTGAAGATACGCAGTATTTT. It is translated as CASSWGRFEDTQYF.

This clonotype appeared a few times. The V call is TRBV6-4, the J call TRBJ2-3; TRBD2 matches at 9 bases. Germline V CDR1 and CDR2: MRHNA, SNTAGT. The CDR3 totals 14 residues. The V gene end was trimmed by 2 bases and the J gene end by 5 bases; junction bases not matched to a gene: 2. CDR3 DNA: TGTGCCAGCAGTGACGGCGGGGGGGGAGATACGCAGTATTTT. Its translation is CASSDGGGGDTQYF.

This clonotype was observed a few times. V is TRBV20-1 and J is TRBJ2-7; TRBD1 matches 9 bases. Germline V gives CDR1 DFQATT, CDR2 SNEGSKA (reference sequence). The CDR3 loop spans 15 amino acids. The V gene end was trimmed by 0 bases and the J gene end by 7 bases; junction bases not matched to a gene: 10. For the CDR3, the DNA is TGCAGTGCTAGAGATTCTGGGACAGGGACGAGGGAGCAGTACTTC. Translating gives CSARDSGTGTREQYF.

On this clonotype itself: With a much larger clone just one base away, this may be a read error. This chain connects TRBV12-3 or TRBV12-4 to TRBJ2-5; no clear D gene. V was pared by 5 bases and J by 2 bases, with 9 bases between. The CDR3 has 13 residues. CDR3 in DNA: TGTGCCAGCAGTCGACGGTTTCAAGAGACCCAGTACTTC. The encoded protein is CASSRRFQETQYF.

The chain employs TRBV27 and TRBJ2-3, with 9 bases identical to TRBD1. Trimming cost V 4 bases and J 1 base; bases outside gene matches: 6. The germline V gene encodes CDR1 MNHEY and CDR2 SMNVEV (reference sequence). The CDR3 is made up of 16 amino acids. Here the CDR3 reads CASSSAWDRGTDTQYF. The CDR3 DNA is TGTGCCAGCAGTTCCGCTTGGGACAGGGGCACAGATACGCAGTATTTT.

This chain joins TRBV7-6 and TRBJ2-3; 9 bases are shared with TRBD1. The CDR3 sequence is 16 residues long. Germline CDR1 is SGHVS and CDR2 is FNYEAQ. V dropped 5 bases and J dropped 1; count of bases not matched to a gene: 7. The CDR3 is CASSAGTGYRTDTQYF. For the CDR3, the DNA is TGTGCCAGCAGCGCCGGGACAGGGTATCGCACAGATACGCAGTATTTT.

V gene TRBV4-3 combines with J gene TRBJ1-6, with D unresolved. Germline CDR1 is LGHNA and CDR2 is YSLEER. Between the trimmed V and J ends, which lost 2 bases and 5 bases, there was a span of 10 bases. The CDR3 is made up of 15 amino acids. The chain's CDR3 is CASSQFIRDNSPLHF. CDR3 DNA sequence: TGCGCCAGCAGCCAATTTATAAGGGATAATTCACCCCTCCACTTT.

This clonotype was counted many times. In DNA, the CDR3 is TGCAGCGTTGACTTGGGCTACAATGAGCAGTTCTTC. Translated: CSVDLGYNEQFF. V gene TRBV29-1 combines with J gene TRBJ2-1; D call uncertain. Per the germline V gene, CDR1 is SQVTM and CDR2 is ANQGSEA. This CDR3 region has 12 residues. With 3 bases removed from V and 3 bases from J, the gap between germline ends came to 6 bases.

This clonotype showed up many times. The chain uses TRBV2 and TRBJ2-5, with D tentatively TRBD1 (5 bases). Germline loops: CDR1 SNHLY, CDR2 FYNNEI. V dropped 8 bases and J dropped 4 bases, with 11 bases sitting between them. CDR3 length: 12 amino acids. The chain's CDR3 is CASLRRGETQYF. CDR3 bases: TGTGCCAGCCTGCGTAGGGGAGAGACCCAGTACTTC.

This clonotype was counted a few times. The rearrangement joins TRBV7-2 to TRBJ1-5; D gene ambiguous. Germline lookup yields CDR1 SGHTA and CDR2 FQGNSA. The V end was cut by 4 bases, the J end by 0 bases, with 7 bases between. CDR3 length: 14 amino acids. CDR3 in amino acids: CASSSLGSNQPQHF. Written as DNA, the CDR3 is TGTGCCAGCAGCTCCCTGGGTAGCAATCAGCCCCAGCATTTT.

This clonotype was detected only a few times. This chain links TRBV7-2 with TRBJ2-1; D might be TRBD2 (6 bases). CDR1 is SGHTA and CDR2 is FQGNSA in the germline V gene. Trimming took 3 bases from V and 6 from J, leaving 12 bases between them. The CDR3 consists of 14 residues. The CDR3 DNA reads TGTGCCAGCAGCTTGGCGCGCGGGGTCAATGAGCAGTTCTTC. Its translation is CASSLARGVNEQFF.

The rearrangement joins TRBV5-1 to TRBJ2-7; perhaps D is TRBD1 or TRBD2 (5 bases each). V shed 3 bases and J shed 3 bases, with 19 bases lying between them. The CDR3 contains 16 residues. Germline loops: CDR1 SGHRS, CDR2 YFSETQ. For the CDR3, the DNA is TGCGCCAGCAGCTCGGGACGGCGGCAAGGGCACTACGAGCAGTACTTC. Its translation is CASSSGRRQGHYEQYF.

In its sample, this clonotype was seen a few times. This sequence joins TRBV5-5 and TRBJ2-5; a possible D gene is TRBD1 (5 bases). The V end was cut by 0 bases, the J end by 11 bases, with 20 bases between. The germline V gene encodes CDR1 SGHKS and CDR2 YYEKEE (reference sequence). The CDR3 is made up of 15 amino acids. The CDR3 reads CASSLEGIGAGVQYF. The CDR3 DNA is TGTGCCAGCAGCTTGGAGGGTATAGGGGCTGGGGTGCAGTACTTC.

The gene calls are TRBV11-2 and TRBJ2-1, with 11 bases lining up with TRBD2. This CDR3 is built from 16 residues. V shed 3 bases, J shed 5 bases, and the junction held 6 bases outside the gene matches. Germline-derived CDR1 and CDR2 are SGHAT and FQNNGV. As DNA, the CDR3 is TGTGCCAGCAGCTTCGGGACTAGCGGAGCGAACAATGAGCAGTTCTTC. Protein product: CASSFGTSGANNEQFF.